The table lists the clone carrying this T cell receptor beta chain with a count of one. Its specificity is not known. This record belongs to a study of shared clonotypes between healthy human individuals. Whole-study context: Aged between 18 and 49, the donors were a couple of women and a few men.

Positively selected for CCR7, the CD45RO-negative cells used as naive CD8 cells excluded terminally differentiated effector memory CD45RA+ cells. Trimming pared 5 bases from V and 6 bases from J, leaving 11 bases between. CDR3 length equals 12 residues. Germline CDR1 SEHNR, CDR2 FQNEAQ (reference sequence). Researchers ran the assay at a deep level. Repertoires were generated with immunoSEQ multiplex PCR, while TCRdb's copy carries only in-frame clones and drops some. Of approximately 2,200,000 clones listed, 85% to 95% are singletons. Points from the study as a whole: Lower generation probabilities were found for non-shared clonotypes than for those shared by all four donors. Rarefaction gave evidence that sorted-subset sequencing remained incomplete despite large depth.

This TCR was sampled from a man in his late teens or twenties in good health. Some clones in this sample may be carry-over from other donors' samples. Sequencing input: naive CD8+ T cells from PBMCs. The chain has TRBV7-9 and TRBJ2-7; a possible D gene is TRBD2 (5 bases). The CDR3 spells CASSLGLLEQYF. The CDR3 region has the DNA TGTGCCAGCAGCCTAGGACTCCTCGAGCAGTACTTC.